This TCR beta chain was profiled in a study of T cell repertoires in cytomegalovirus infection. Study at large: Carrying CMV and the relevant HLA type showed in public TCR beta signatures. Study-level findings and limits: People with CMV and the relevant HLA were identified by cumulative public TCR beta family frequency. Dominating the ex vivo response were HLA-C-restricted CMV-specific TCR beta clonotypes.

Trimming took 4 bases from V and 7 from J; bases not matched to a gene: 8. Germline V lookup: CDR1 MDHEN, CDR2 SYDVKM. This CDR3 has 14 residues. MiXCR was run by TCRdb on the reads, yielding one entry per CDR3 protein. The sample shows around 290,000 distinct CDR3 sequences, about 25% of them seen only once. Comments on this clonotype: Its antigen is still unknown.

The sequence came from a human donor in good health (CMV status not recorded). Some clones in this sample may be carry-over from other donors' samples. The specimen sequenced was PBMCs. This chain links TRBV28 with TRBJ2-5; 8 nucleotides line up with TRBD1. The CDR3 sequence: CASSSYRGVGTQYF. CDR3 DNA: TGTGCCAGCAGTTCCTACAGGGGGGTCGGGACCCAGTACTTC.